This passage covers 31 T cell receptor beta chains from one sample sequenced in a study of T and B cells in COVID-19 patients. TRB rearrangements were amplified by multiplex PCR with BIOMED2 TRB-A/B primers. A single record per CDR3 protein comes from TCRdb applying MiXCR to the multiplex PCR reads. The data contain about 14,000 distinct CDR3 sequences, under 30% of them seen just once; the ten biggest clones take up approximately 1.1%. Blood genomic DNA input for TRB amplification was roughly 220-500 ng. The sample consisted of blood. All receptors derive from a human donor who had recovered from COVID-19.

This clonotype is classed as large. The rearrangement links TRBV29-1 to TRBJ2-2; no definite D call. V dropped 4 bases and J dropped 5 bases, with 2 bases sitting between them. CDR1 and CDR2 (germline): SQVTM, ANQGSEA. The CDR3 covers 10 residues. As DNA, the CDR3 is TGCAGCGTTGGAACCGGGGAGCTGTTTTTT. Translated: CSVGTGELFF.

The chain recombines TRBV13 with TRBJ1-1, with a tentative D call TRBD1 (5 bases). This CDR3 has 16 amino acids. V dropped 6 bases and J dropped 0 bases, with 17 bases sitting between them. CDR1 is PRHDT, CDR2 FYEKMQ, per germline (reference sequence). CDR3 residues: CASSPWAGTLNTEAFF. As DNA, the CDR3 is TGTGCCAGCAGTCCGTGGGCCGGGACCCTGAACACTGAAGCTTTCTTT.

This clonotype was seen ten or more times. At one of its ends the junction is not consistent with the germline gene, which may arise from a read error. This chain joins TRBV5-6 and TRBJ2-7, with D perhaps matching TRBD2 (6 bases). The germline V gene encodes CDR1 SGHDT and CDR2 YYEEEE. The CDR3 extends over 11 amino acids. CDR3 DNA sequence: TGTGCCAGCAGCCAAGGGACTTTGGAAGTCTTC. Its protein is CASSQGTLEVF.

This clonotype was picked up one time. V is TRBV5-1 and J is TRBJ2-3, with a weak D call TRBD1 (6 bases). The CDR3 is 14 residues long. Trimming pared 3 bases from V and 5 bases from J, leaving 13 bases between. In germline, CDR1 is SGHRS, CDR2 YFSETQ. DNA of the CDR3: TGCGCCAGCAGCTCAGGGGCGGTTAGAGATACGCAGTATTTT. Amino acids: CASSSGAVRDTQYF.

This clonotype rates as medium-sized. The chain links TRBV29-1 to TRBJ2-1; no reliable D call. The CDR3 is 11 residues long. CDR1 SQVTM and CDR2 ANQGSEA come from the germline V gene. The germline V and J ends were trimmed by 3 bases and 9 bases, with 9 bases remaining between them. The DNA for the CDR3 is TGCAGCGTTGAGGGGTTTAGTGAGCAGTTCTTC. This codes for CSVEGFSEQFF.

This clonotype appeared a few times. The rearrangement joins TRBV19 to TRBJ2-2; 10 bases agree with TRBD1. J lost 5 bases, V lost 6 bases, and 12 bases had no gene match. Germline V gene lookup returns CDR1 LNHDA and CDR2 SQIVND (reference sequence). The CDR3 runs to 17 residues. The CDR3 reads CASSNGPTGGLTGELFF. Here the CDR3 DNA reads TGTGCCAGTAGCAACGGACCGACAGGGGGCCTTACCGGGGAGCTGTTTTTT.

This clonotype was counted only a few times. The chain is built from TRBV30 and TRBJ1-6; D might be TRBD1 (6 bases). CDR3 length: 14 amino acids. Germline CDR1 reads GTSNPN; CDR2 reads SVGIG (reference sequence). The germline V and J ends were trimmed by 4 bases and 13 bases, with 20 bases remaining between them. The CDR3 loop is CAWTQDSLSSPLHF. Written as DNA, the CDR3 is TGTGCCTGGACCCAGGACAGCCTGAGTTCGCCCCTCCACTTT.

The chain employs TRBV5-6 and TRBJ2-5; D possibly corresponds to TRBD2 (5 bases). The CDR3 has 14 residues. V gave up 4 bases and J gave up 3 bases, with 13 bases separating them. Germline V gene sequence: CDR1 SGHDT, CDR2 YYEEEE. CDR3 loop: CASSPGVWKETQYF. The DNA for the CDR3 is TGTGCCAGCAGCCCCGGGGTCTGGAAAGAGACCCAGTACTTC.

About this clonotype itself: This may be a read error: a much more frequent sequence differs by one nucleotide. The chain carries TRBV15 and TRBJ2-3; 7 bases are a match to TRBD2. Germline CDR1 is LNHNV and CDR2 is YYDKDF (reference sequence). This CDR3 spans 17 amino acids. For the CDR3, the DNA is TGTGCCACCAGCAGATACGGGCGGGAGACTAGCACAGATACGGAGTATTTT. As protein: CATSRYGRETSTDTEYF.

This clonotype is deemed medium-sized (0.01 to 0.1%). V and J are TRBV19 and TRBJ2-2, with D maybe TRBD2 (6 bases). The CDR3 has 14 residues. Germline CDR1 and CDR2: LNHDA and SQIVND (reference sequence). The V gene lost 6 bases and the J gene lost 6 bases, with 14 bases spanning the gap. The CDR3 sequence: CASRRGGGAGELFF. The CDR3 DNA sequence: TGTGCCAGTAGAAGGGGCGGAGGGGCCGGGGAGCTGTTTTTT.

This clonotype was counted a single time. One junction end does not reproduce the germline sequence, and a read error may be involved. The chain couples TRBV5-6 to TRBJ2-3, with D perhaps TRBD2 (5 bases). The CDR3 length is 12 residues. Germline V gene data show CDR1 as SGHDT and CDR2 as YYEEEE. CDR3 nucleotide sequence: TGTGCCAGCAGCTTTAATAGCGCTACGAAGTATTTT. It translates to CASSFNSATKYF.

The chain joins TRBV27 to TRBJ1-1; D not certain. Germline CDR1 MNHEY, CDR2 SMNVEV (reference sequence). CDR3 size: 15 residues. V lost 1 base and J 6 bases, leaving 15 bases between the germline ends. The CDR3 spells CASSLYKGKKSEAFF. The CDR3 coding sequence is TGTGCCAGCAGTTTATATAAAGGGAAAAAGTCTGAAGCTTTCTTT.

This rearrangement joins TRBV14 to TRBJ2-7, with D tentatively TRBD1 (6 bases). CDR3 size: 14 residues. The V end was cut by 8 bases, the J end by 5 bases, with 19 bases between. Germline CDR1 is SGHDN and CDR2 is FVKESK. The CDR3 bases are TGTGCCAGCCGACGGACAGCCCCGGGAAACGAGCAGTACTTC. This sequence encodes CASRRTAPGNEQYF.

The rearrangement uses TRBV20-1 and TRBJ2-1; 11 nucleotides line up with TRBD1. CDR1 is DFQATT and CDR2 is SNEGSKA in the germline V gene (reference sequence). This CDR3 is built from 15 residues. The V gene end was trimmed by 3 bases and the J gene end by 4 bases; junction bases not matched to a gene: 5. CDR3 sequence (DNA): TGCAGTGCTAGCGGACAGGGGGCGGCTTACAATGAGCAGTTCTTC. Protein: CSASGQGAAYNEQFF.

This clonotype was picked up one time. The chain has TRBV20-1 and TRBJ2-2; 8 nucleotides align to TRBD2. Germline assignment: CDR1 DFQATT and CDR2 SNEGSKA (reference sequence). The CDR3 consists of 15 residues. V gave up 4 bases and J gave up 1 base; unmatched junction bases: 5. The CDR3 sequence is CSATNLAGNTGELFF. CDR3 in DNA: TGCAGTGCTACAAACCTAGCGGGGAACACCGGGGAGCTGTTTTTT.

This clonotype rates as medium-sized. The genes are TRBV11-3 and TRBJ2-7, with TRBD1 matching 7 bases. J gave up 4 bases and V 5 bases, and 8 bases lay outside the gene matches. Germline V lookup: CDR1 SGHNT, CDR2 YENEEA. The CDR3 has 14 residues. CDR3 bases: TGTGCCAGCAGCCGTCGGGACAGTTCTTACGAGCAGTACTTC. Translating it yields CASSRRDSSYEQYF. The full variable domain, rest sourced from reference TRBV11-3 and TRBJ2-7, is EAGVVQSPRYKIIEKKQPVAFWCNPISGHNTLYWYLQNLGQGPELLIRYENEEAVDDSQLPKDRFSAERLKGVDSTLKIQPAELGDSAVYLCASSRRDSSYEQYFGPGTRLTVT.

The chain is built from TRBV6-5 and TRBJ2-3; D call uncertain. The CDR3 spans 15 residues. Germline V gives CDR1 MNHEY, CDR2 SVGAGI. Trimming stripped 2 bases from V and 0 bases from J, with 9 bases between. CDR3 amino acids: CASSYADFSTDTQYF. CDR3 coding DNA: TGTGCCAGCAGTTACGCGGATTTTAGCACAGATACGCAGTATTTT.

This clonotype is classed as medium-sized. CDR3 coding DNA: TGTGCCTGGAGTACAGGGGGCAATCAGCCCCAGCATTTT. As protein: CAWSTGGNQPQHF. The chain recombines TRBV30 with TRBJ1-5, with TRBD1 identical over 7 bases. This CDR3 contains 13 residues. Trimming took 2 bases from V and 2 from J; bases not matched to a gene: 0. Germline CDR1 and CDR2: GTSNPN and SVGIG (reference sequence).

By its share, this clonotype is medium-sized. The V gene is TRBV19, the J gene TRBJ2-3, with TRBD2 as a possible D gene (5 bases). This CDR3 is 13 amino acids long. CDR1 and CDR2 from the germline V gene are LNHDA and SQIVND (reference sequence). Trimming cost V 7 bases and J 4 bases, with 12 bases left between them. CDR3 loop: CASTALGADTQYF. For the CDR3, the DNA is TGTGCCAGTACTGCGCTCGGGGCAGATACGCAGTATTTT.

On this clonotype: Possible read error: a much larger clone is one base away. This chain joins TRBV6-5 and TRBJ2-6; 9 bases align to TRBD1. The germline CDR1 and CDR2 sequences are MNHEY and SVGAGI. This CDR3 has 18 amino acids. CDR3 region: CASSYGTGLGSWANVLTF. CDR3 sequence (DNA): TGTGCCAGCAGTTACGGGACAGGGCTAGGCTCTTGGGCCAACGTCCTGACTTTC.

On this clonotype: At one end, the junction sequence differs from germline, possibly due to a read error. The chain couples TRBV20-1 to TRBJ2-7, with 7 nucleotides matching TRBD1. This CDR3 is built from 9 residues. Germline CDR1 and CDR2: DFQATT and SNEGSKA (reference sequence). The CDR3 nucleotides are TGCAGTGTACCGGGACAGCCAAATTTC. This sequence encodes CSVPGQPNF.

This clonotype was found a few times. The gene calls are TRBV18 and TRBJ2-5; D gene uncertain. The CDR3 sequence is 13 residues long. Trimming left V 2 bases short and J 1 base short, with 5 bases between. Germline assignment: CDR1 KGHSH and CDR2 LQKENI. This CDR3 is CASSPSPQETQYF. CDR3 bases: TGTGCCAGCTCACCATCACCCCAAGAGACCCAGTACTTC.

With respect to this clonotype: A read error may explain this, as a much larger clone is one base away. V and J are TRBV11-3 and TRBJ1-1; possible D gene TRBD1, 5 bases. V lost 5 bases and J lost 0, with 10 bases in between. The CDR3 runs 14 residues. Germline loops: CDR1 SGHNT, CDR2 YENEEA. CDR3 sequence: CASSAGYVNTEAFF. The CDR3 DNA reads as TGTGCCAGCAGCGCAGGGTATGTGAACACTGAAGCTTTCTTT.

V usage is TRBV7-2 and J usage is TRBJ2-5, with TRBD1 identical over 8 bases. Germline trimming cut 5 bases from V and 4 bases from J; bases unmatched to any gene: 6. CDR3 length equals 14 residues. CDR1 and CDR2 (germline): SGHTA, FQGNSA. CDR3 sequence (DNA): TGTGCCAGCAGCCCTCGGACAGGGTTAGAGACCCAGTACTTC. It encodes CASSPRTGLETQYF.

This chain connects TRBV5-6 to TRBJ1-2; possible D gene TRBD1, 5 bases. V was pared by 6 bases and J by 8 bases, with 17 bases between. The CDR3 totals 13 residues. Germline V gives CDR1 SGHDT, CDR2 YYEEEE. The CDR3 is CASTATVLGGYTF. The CDR3 DNA reads TGTGCCAGCACGGCGACAGTCCTGGGAGGCTACACCTTC.

Within the sample, this clonotype is medium-sized (0.01 to 0.1%). The chain links TRBV29-1 to TRBJ2-1, with D unresolved. This CDR3 comprises 15 residues. Germline loops: CDR1 SQVTM, CDR2 ANQGSEA. V lost 2 bases and J lost 0, with 11 bases in between. The CDR3 is CSVEPRRTSYNEQFF. DNA of the CDR3: TGCAGCGTTGAACCCAGGCGGACCTCCTACAATGAGCAGTTCTTC.

This clonotype has just a few counts. The V gene is TRBV5-5, the J gene TRBJ1-1, with D possibly being TRBD1 (6 bases). V was shortened by 2 bases and J by 6 bases, with 20 bases between the two germline ends. The CDR3 covers 16 residues. CDR1 is SGHKS and CDR2 is YYEKEE in the germline V gene (reference sequence). The CDR3 DNA sequence: TGTGCCAGCAGCTTAGGGGGGCAAGGGACTTTAGCTGAAGCTTTCTTT. Its protein is CASSLGGQGTLAEAFF.

For this clonotype: A junction boundary mismatches the germline segment, possibly from a read error. The V and J genes are TRBV10-3 and TRBJ1-4; D remains unclear. Germline assignment: CDR1 ENHRY and CDR2 SYGVKD. This CDR3 has 12 residues. As DNA, the CDR3 is TGCGCGAACTCCCCTGAGGGTGAAAAACTGTTTTTT. Its protein product is CANSPEGEKLFF.

The rearrangement uses TRBV6-2 or TRBV6-3 and TRBJ2-1, with 7 bases fitting TRBD2. Germline V CDR1 and CDR2: MNHEY, SVGEGT. This CDR3 is 15 amino acids long. Germline trimming cut 2 bases from V and 9 bases from J; bases unmatched to any gene: 10. The CDR3 spells CASSYRASGRSEQFF. DNA of the CDR3: TGTGCCAGCAGTTACAGGGCTAGCGGTCGGAGTGAGCAGTTCTTC.

This rearrangement joins TRBV6-2 or TRBV6-3 to TRBJ1-1; no reliable D call. Per germline, CDR1 MNHEY and CDR2 SVGEGT. The CDR3 loop spans 14 amino acids. V lost 5 bases and J 11 bases, leaving 21 bases between the germline ends. Written as DNA, the CDR3 is TGTGCCAGCAGTGAAGTTTTCCAGCCCGTTATGGCTTTCTTT. Residues: CASSEVFQPVMAFF.

The chain couples TRBV27 to TRBJ1-1; D remains ambiguous. Deletions cut 5 bases from V and 4 bases from J, with 14 bases between. The CDR3 extends over 14 amino acids. Per germline, CDR1 MNHEY and CDR2 SMNVEV (reference sequence). The CDR3 bases are TGTGCCAGCAGTACAGCCAGGCCACCCACTGAAGCTTTCTTT. Its protein product is CASSTARPPTEAFF.